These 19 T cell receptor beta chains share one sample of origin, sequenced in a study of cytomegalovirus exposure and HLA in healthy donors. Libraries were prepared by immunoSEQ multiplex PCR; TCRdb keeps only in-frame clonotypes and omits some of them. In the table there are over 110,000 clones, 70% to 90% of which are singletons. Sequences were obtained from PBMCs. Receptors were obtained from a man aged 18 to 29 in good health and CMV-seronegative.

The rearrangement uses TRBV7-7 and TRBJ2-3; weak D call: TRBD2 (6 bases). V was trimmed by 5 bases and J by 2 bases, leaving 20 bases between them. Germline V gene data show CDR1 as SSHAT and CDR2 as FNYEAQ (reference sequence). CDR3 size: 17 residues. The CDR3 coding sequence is TGTGCCAGCAGCCCCCGGGCCTTAGCGGCCTCCACAGATACGCAGTATTTT. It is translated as CASSPRALAASTDTQYF.

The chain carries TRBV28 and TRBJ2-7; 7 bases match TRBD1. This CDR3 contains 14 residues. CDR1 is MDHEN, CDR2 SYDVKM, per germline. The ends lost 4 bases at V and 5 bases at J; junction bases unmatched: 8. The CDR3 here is CASSSIGTADEQYF. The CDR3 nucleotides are TGTGCCAGCAGTTCGATCGGGACAGCAGACGAGCAGTACTTC.

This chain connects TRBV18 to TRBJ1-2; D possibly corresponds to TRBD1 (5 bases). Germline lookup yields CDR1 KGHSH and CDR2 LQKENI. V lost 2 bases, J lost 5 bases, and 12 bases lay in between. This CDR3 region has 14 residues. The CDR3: CASSPGAVEYGYTF. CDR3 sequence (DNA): TGTGCCAGCTCACCAGGGGCCGTAGAGTATGGCTACACCTTC.

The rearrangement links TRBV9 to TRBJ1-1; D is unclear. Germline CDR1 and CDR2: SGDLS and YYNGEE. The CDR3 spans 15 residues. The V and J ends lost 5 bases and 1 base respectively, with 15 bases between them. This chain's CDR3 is CASSRVGGRNTEAFF. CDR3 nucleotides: TGTGCCAGCAGTCGGGTCGGAGGGAGGAACACTGAAGCTTTCTTT. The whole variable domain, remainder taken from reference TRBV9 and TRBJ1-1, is DSGVTQTPKHLITATGQRVTLRCSPRSGDLSVYWYQQSLDQGLQFLIQYYNGEERAKGNILERFSAQQFPDLHSELNLSSLELGDSALYFCASSRVGGRNTEAFFGQGTRLTVV.

CDR3 DNA sequence: TGTGCCAGCAGAGACGGACAGGGACACGAGCAGTACTTC. Translating it yields CASRDGQGHEQYF. The chain carries TRBV6-1 and TRBJ2-7; 8 nucleotides agree with TRBD1. Germline CDR1 reads MNHNS; CDR2 reads SASEGT. This CDR3 has 13 amino acids. Unmatched junction bases numbered 6, after V lost 6 bases and J lost 5 bases.

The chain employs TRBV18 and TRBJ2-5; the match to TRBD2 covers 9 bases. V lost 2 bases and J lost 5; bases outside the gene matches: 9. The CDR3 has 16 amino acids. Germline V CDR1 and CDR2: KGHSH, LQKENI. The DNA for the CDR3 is TGTGCCAGCTCACCAAGGGCGCCGAGCGGGGGGGAGACCCAGTACTTC. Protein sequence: CASSPRAPSGGETQYF.

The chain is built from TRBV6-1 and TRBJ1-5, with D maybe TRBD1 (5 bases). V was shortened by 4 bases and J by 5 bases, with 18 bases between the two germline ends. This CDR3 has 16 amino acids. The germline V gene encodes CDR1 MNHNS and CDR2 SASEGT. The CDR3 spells CASSARQSLTHQPQHF. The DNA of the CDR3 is TGTGCCAGCAGTGCCCGACAGTCTCTTACCCATCAGCCCCAGCATTTT.

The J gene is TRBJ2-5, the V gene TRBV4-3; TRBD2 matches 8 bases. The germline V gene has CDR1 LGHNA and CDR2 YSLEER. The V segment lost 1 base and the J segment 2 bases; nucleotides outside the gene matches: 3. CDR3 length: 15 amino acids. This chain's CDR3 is CASSQAGLGQETQYF. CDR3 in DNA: TGCGCCAGCAGCCAAGCGGGACTAGGGCAAGAGACCCAGTACTTC.

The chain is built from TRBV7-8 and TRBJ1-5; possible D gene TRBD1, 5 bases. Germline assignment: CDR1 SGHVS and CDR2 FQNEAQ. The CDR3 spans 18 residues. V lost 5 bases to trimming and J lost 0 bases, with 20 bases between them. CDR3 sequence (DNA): TGTGCCAGCAGCCCCTCGCCGACAGACCAGTATAGCAATCAGCCCCAGCATTTT. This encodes CASSPSPTDQYSNQPQHF.

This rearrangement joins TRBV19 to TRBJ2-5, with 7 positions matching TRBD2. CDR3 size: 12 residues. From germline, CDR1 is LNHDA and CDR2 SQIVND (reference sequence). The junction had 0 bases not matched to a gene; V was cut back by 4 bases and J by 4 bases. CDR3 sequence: CASSSGRETQYF. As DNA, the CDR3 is TGTGCCAGTAGTAGCGGGAGAGAGACCCAGTACTTC.

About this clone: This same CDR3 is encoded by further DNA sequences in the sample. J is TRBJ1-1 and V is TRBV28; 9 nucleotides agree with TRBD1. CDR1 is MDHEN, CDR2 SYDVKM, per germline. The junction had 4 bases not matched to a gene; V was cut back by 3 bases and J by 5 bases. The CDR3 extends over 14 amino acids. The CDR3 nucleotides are TGTGCCAGCAGTTTGGGGACAGGGCGAACTGAAGCTTTCTTT. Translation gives CASSLGTGRTEAFF.

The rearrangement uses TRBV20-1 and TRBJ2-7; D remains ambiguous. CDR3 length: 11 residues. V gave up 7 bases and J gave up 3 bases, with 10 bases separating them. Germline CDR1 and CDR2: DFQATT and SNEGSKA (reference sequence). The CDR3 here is CSVQRGYEQYF. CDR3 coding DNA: TGCAGTGTGCAGCGAGGCTACGAGCAGTACTTC.

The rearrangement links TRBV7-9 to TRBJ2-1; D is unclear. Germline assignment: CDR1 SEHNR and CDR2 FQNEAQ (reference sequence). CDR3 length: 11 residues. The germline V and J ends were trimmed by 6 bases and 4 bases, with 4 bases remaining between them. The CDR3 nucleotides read TGTGCCAGCAGTTATTACAATGAGCAGTTCTTC. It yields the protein CASSYYNEQFF.

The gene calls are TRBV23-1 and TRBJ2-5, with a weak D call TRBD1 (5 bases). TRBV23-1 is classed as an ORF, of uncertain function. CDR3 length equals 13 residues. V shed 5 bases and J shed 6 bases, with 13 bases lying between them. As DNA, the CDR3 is TGCGCCAGCAGTACCCGGTGGGGCCAGACCCAGTACTTC. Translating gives CASSTRWGQTQYF.

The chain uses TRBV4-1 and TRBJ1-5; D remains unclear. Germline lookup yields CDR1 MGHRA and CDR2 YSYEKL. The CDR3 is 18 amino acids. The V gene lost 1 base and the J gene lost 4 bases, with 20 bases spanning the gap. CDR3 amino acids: CASSQAPPGTTPNQPQHF. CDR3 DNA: TGCGCCAGCAGCCAAGCACCCCCTGGCACCACCCCAAATCAGCCCCAGCATTTT.

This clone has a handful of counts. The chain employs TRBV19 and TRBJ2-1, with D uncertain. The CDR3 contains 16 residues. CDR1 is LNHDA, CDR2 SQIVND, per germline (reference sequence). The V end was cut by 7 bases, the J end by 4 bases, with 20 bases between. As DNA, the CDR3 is TGTGCCAGTACCTGGCAGTCGCACGCCTCATACAATGAGCAGTTCTTC. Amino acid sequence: CASTWQSHASYNEQFF. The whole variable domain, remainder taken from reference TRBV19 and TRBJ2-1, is DGGITQSPKYLFRKEGQNVTLSCEQNLNHDAMYWYRQDPGQGLRLIYYSQIVNDFQKGDIAEGYSVSREKKESFPLTVTSAQKNPTAFYLCASTWQSHASYNEQFFGPGTRLTVL.

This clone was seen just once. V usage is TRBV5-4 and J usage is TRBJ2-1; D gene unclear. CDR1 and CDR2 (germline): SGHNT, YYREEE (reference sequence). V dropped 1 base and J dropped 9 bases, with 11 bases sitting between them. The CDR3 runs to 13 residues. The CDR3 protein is CASSLTYSGEQFF. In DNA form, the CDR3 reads TGTGCCAGCAGCTTGACGTATTCGGGTGAGCAGTTCTTC.

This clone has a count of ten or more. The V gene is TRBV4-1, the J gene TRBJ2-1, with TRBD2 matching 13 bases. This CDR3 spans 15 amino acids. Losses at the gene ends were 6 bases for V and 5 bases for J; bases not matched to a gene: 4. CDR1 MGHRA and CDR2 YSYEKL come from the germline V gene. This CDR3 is CASRGGLAGDNEQFF. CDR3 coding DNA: TGCGCCAGCAGGGGTGGACTAGCGGGGGACAATGAGCAGTTCTTC.

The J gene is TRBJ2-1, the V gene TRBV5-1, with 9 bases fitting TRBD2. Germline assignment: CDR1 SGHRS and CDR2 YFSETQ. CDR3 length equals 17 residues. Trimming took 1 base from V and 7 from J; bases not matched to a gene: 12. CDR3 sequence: CASSLTSGPRGGNEQFF. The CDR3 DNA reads TGCGCCAGCAGCTTGACTAGCGGGCCCCGGGGAGGGAATGAGCAGTTCTTC.